This T cell receptor (beta chain) was obtained from a study of T cell responses to AZD1222 COVID-19 vaccine. Whole-study findings and limits: Nearly half of the spike-specific TCRs reportedly recognize variant regions that carry no mutations. In all cases, repertoires were sampled only after the peak T cell response. The study identified only a handful of AZD1222 recipients as seropositive at baseline.

Concerning this clone itself: Its antigen remains unknown.

Germline V gene sequence: CDR1 SGHDT, CDR2 YYEEEE. Trimming took off 0 bases at V and 8 bases at J, with 11 bases between the two ends. This CDR3 region has 13 residues. Profiled with immunoSEQ multiplex PCR; TCRdb holds only in-frame clones, not every one. Among some 180,000 clones listed, 80% to 95% were seen once. The chain joins TRBV5-6 to TRBJ1-2; unclear D gene. This TCR was recovered from an adult who received the MenACWY meningococcal vaccine as a control. Sequenced material: peripheral blood, taken 28 days after the second dose of the MenACWY control vaccine. CDR3 sequence reads: CASSLGVGGGYTF. The CDR3 DNA follows: TGTGCCAGCAGCTTGGGGGTGGGCGGCGGCTACACCTTC. Complete variable domain (other parts from reference TRBV5-6 and TRBJ1-2): DAGVTQSPTHLIKTRGQQVTLRCSPKSGHDTVSWYQQALGQGPQFIFQYYEEEERQRGNFPDRFSGHQFPNYSSELNVNALLLGDSALYLCASSLGVGGGYTFGSGTRLTVV.